Listed here is a single T cell receptor (beta chain). The data were produced by immunoSEQ multiplex PCR, yet TCRdb's version contains in-frame clones alone and is incomplete. Counted here are around 52,000 clones, approximately 96% occurring once; the ten biggest clones make up around 0.083%. The record originates from a study of T cells after somatic rescue of genetic block. Per germline, CDR1 SQVTM and CDR2 ANQGSEA. V was clipped by 2 bases and J by 4 bases, with 11 bases between them. The CDR3 runs to 14 residues. This TCR came from a child in the first two years of life. The sample taken for sequencing was peripheral blood mononuclear cells (PBMCs). The chain links TRBV29-1 to TRBJ2-2; D perhaps matches TRBD2 (5 bases). The CDR3 is CSVESGPGTGELFF. The CDR3 nucleotides read TGCAGCGTTGAAAGCGGTCCGGGCACCGGGGAGCTGTTTTTT.